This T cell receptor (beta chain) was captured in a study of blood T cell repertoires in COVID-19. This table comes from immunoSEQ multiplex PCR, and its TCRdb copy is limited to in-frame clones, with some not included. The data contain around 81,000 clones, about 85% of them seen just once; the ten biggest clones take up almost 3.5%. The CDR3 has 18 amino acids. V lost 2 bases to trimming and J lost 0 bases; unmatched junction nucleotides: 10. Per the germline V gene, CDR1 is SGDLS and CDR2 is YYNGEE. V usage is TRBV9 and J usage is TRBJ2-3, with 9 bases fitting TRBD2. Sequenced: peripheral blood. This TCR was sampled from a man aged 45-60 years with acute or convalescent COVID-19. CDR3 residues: CASSVGLAGNPSTDTQYF. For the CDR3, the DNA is TGTGCCAGCAGCGTGGGGCTAGCGGGGAATCCTAGCACAGATACGCAGTATTTT. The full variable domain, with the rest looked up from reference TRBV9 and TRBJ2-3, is DSGVTQTPKHLITATGQRVTLRCSPRSGDLSVYWYQQSLDQGLQFLIQYYNGEERAKGNILERFSAQQFPDLHSELNLSSLELGDSALYFCASSVGLAGNPSTDTQYFGPGTRLTVL.